The T cell receptor (beta chain) under discussion was sequenced for a study of T cells in Graves' hyperthyroidism and ophthalmopathy. Study results and limitations: Model output signaled ophthalmopathy a median around 6.9 months ahead of onset. Separation of ophthalmopathy from stable hyperthyroidism was achieved by a 13 V-J model.

This clonotype showed up just a few times. What it binds is unknown. Amplified TCR beta CDR3 regions derived from RNA transcripts. Initially, a first-round RT-PCR of the TCR CDR3 employed the HTBI primer set. TCRdb re-called the multiplex PCR reads with MiXCR, one entry per CDR3 protein. The sample holds roughly 740,000 distinct CDR3 sequences; less than 20% are singletons and the top ten take around 8%. The germline V gene has CDR1 MNHEY and CDR2 SMNVEV (reference sequence). Between the trimmed V and J ends, which lost 6 bases and 0 bases, there was a span of 8 bases. This CDR3 region has 14 residues.

Sequencing was done on a sample of blood. This TCR was sampled from a man aged 18 to 29 with Graves' hyperthyroidism. The chain carries TRBV27 and TRBJ2-2, with D perhaps TRBD1 (5 bases). The CDR3 sequence: CASRTDTNTGELFF. CDR3 nucleotide sequence: TGTGCCAGCAGGACGGACACGAACACCGGGGAGCTGTTTTTT.